Listed below are T cell receptor beta chains from one sample, sequenced in a study of PD-L1 blockade in urothelial cancer. The repertoire was sequenced with immunoSEQ multiplex PCR; TCRdb's copy has only in-frame clones and lacks some. This sample yields more than 70,000 clones, of which approximately 88% are seen a single time; roughly 3.3% belongs to the top ten. Sequences were derived from PBMCs, sampled around atezolizumab (anti-PD-L1) treatment. These receptors came from a man aged 55 to 70 with urothelial cancer. The CDR3 runs from the conserved cysteine through the conserved F or W.

TRBJ2-3,TRBV27,CASSPGTSGRNTQYF
TRBJ2-2,TRBV6-5,CASSLDRGGGELFF
TRBJ2-2,TRBV27,CASRLGQRPGELFF
TRBJ1-1,TRBV19,CASSIDLTGNTEAFF
TRBJ2-7,TRBV4-1,CASSQDLGIAGANF
TRBJ2-7,TRBV6-5,CATTRGYEQYF
TRBJ2-1,TRBV11-2,CASSSGNNEQFF
TRBJ1-4,TRBV4-3,CASSQDLAGLSQYEKLFF
TRBJ2-7,TRBV7-2,CASSFRDTTYEQYF
TRBJ1-5,TRBV10-3,CAISAQQGTGQPQHF
TRBJ1-5,TRBV5-1,CASSYGTGSNQPQHF
TRBJ2-1,TRBV19,CASSIGQTSGSSYNEQFF
TRBJ1-3,TRBV11-3,CASSSGQGDTIYF
TRBJ2-1,TRBV10-1,CASSESVAGGINEQFF
TRBJ2-7,TRBV15,CATSRDLRDEQYF
TRBJ2-1,TRBV9,CASSVTPGGREQFF
TRBJ2-7,TRBV7-9,CASSLGGATMREQYF
TRBJ2-7,TRBV10-3,CAISEGRRGGSYEQYF
TRBJ2-5,TRBV25-1,CASTRGVGAQYF
TRBJ2-3,TRBV7-9,CASTHRGASTDTQYF
TRBJ1-2,TRBV27,CASSTQGRYGYTF
TRBJ2-3,TRBV19,CASKQGSSFVDTQYF
TRBJ1-2,TRBV11-2,CASSLATRGYGYTF
TRBJ2-5,TRBV4-2,CASSQEGQKEETQYF
NA,TRBV5-6,CASTRFSGTYLYEQYF
TRBJ2-1,TRBV7-2,CASSLDSGGYNEQFF
TRBJ2-2,TRBV5-1,CASSLPTGAPGELFF
TRBJ2-3,TRBV18,CASSPSGGTDTQYF
TRBJ2-7,TRBV27,CASSSFGTASYEQYF
TRBJ1-2,TRBV6-1,CASSEGGGTYGYTF
TRBJ1-6,TRBV5-1,CASSRDRDNSPLHF
TRBJ2-1,TRBV18,CASSPANLYNEQFF
TRBJ2-3,TRBV6-1,CASGLGVTQYF
TRBJ1-1,TRBV6-1,CASHRQRNTEAFF
TRBJ2-2,TRBV5-1,CASSFDSRNTGELFF
TRBJ2-7,TRBV18,CASSPGDKIYEQYF
TRBJ2-7,TRBV27,CASSRIPGQGVNEQYF
TRBJ2-3,TRBV19,CASSIKAGILTDTQYF
TRBJ2-1,TRBV4-1,CASSPGLAGVNEQFF
TRBJ2-5,TRBV28,CASLGRETQYF
TRBJ1-5,TRBV6-4,CASSDSGGGQPQHF
TRBJ2-7,TRBV14,CASSPGVGQYF
TRBJ2-1,TRBV20-1,CSASQWDYQFF
TRBJ2-3,TRBV23-1,CASSQSSSGSSPDTQYF
TRBJ2-7,TRBV2,CASSEAWEGRGEQYF